This TCR beta chain was identified in a study of blood T cells in healthy people across ages. This clonotype appeared a few times. A second PCR, run for roughly 7 to 12 cycles, used a sample-barcoded 5' primer plus a J-beta primer mix. TCRdb independently ran MiXCR on the 5' RACE reads; one entry per CDR3 protein. Of more than 650,000 distinct CDR3 sequences listed, 53% were seen once; the top ten hold approximately 40%. Sequenced sample: blood. This clonotype was sampled from an elderly man in good health.

For the CDR3, the DNA is TGCGCCAGCAGCGGACTAGCGCAGAGCTCCTACGAGCAGTACTTC. Protein product: CASSGLAQSSYEQYF. The chain has TRBV5-1 and TRBJ2-7; TRBD2 aligns across 9 bases. This CDR3 region has 15 residues. V trimming: 4 bases; J trimming: 0 bases; junction bases outside the gene matches: 5. CDR1 SGHRS and CDR2 YFSETQ come from the germline V gene.